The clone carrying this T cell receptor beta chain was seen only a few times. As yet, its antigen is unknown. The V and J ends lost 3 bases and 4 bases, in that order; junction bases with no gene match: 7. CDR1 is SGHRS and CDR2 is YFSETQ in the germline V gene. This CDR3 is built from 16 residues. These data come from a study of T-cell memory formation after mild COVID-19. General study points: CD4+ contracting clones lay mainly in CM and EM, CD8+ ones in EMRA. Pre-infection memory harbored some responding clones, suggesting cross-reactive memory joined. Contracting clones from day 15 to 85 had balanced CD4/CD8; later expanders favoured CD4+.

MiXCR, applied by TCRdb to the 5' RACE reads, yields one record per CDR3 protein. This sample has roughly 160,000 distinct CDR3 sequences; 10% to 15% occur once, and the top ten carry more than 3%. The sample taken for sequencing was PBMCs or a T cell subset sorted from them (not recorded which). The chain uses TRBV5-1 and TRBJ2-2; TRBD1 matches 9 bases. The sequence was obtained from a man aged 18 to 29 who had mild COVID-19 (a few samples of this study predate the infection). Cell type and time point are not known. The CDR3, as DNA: TGCGCCAGCAGCTCCGGACAGGGGCGATCCACCGGGGAGCTGTTTTTT. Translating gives CASSSGQGRSTGELFF.